This entry lists 10 T cell receptor beta chains sequenced from one sample in a study of Ad26.COV2.S vaccination and SARS-CoV-2 variants. Treatment of the sample: around 19 received Ad26.COV2.S at low or high dose, single or two shots; roughly 5 received placebo; per-sample allocation not given. Sampling occurred on day 63 after the first vaccine or placebo injection. Produced via immunoSEQ multiplex PCR; TCRdb's table is partial and in-frame only. The repertoire includes 350,000 to 500,000 clones, roughly 89% of them detected once, and around 2.5% sits in the top ten. The starting material was peripheral blood, obtained in a trial of Ad26.COV2.S vaccine versus placebo. These receptors were taken from a person aged 18-60 years who received the Ad26.COV2.S COVID-19 vaccine or a placebo.

The V gene is TRBV28, the J gene TRBJ1-2; tentatively, D is TRBD1 (5 bases). Looked up from germline, CDR1 is MDHEN and CDR2 is SYDVKM. The CDR3 extends over 11 amino acids. Trimming removed 8 bases from V and 8 bases from J, with 12 bases in between. Here the CDR3 DNA reads TGTGCCAGCGGCTACAGGAACGGCTACACCTTC. Protein product: CASGYRNGYTF.

This clone was seen only a few times. The rearrangement links TRBV7-9 to TRBJ1-1, with D unclear. V was clipped by 3 bases and J by 4 bases, with 12 bases between them. CDR1 and CDR2 from the germline V gene are SEHNR and FQNEAQ (reference sequence). This CDR3 contains 14 residues. CDR3 DNA sequence: TGTGCCAGCAGCTTCTTCGTGGATAGCACTGAAGCTTTCTTT. Amino acids: CASSFFVDSTEAFF.

The gene calls are TRBV9 and TRBJ1-2, with no clear D. The CDR3 contains 16 residues. The V gene lost 0 bases and the J gene lost 3 bases, with 15 bases spanning the gap. The V gene's germline CDR1 is SGDLS and CDR2 YYNGEE. CDR3 sequence: CASSVDGSQTHYGYTF. The DNA for the CDR3 is TGTGCCAGCAGCGTAGATGGGTCCCAAACACACTATGGCTACACCTTC.

The V gene is TRBV6-2 or TRBV6-3, the J gene TRBJ2-3; TRBD2 agrees at 8 bases. The ends lost 4 bases at V and 4 bases at J; junction bases unmatched: 7. The CDR3 spans 15 residues. Germline V lookup: CDR1 MNHEY, CDR2 SVGEGT. The CDR3 here is CASSWRGAGADTQYF. In DNA, the CDR3 is TGTGCCAGCAGTTGGAGGGGAGCGGGAGCAGATACGCAGTATTTT.

V and J are TRBV19 and TRBJ2-5; 11 bases are a match to TRBD2. In germline, CDR1 is LNHDA, CDR2 SQIVND (reference sequence). The trim removed 3 bases at V and 2 bases at J, leaving 8 bases unmatched. CDR3 size: 17 residues. CDR3 coding DNA: TGTGCCAGTAGTATTAGCGGGGGGGCTAGTTATCAAGAGACCCAGTACTTC. It yields the protein CASSISGGASYQETQYF.

This rearrangement joins TRBV4-3 to TRBJ2-2; D unresolved. The CDR3 totals 15 residues. Germline V lookup: CDR1 LGHNA, CDR2 YSLEER. The V gene lost 1 base and the J gene lost 5 bases, with 11 bases spanning the gap. CDR3 in DNA: TGCGCCAGCAGCCAAGTAGCCATTGGGACCGGGGAGCTGTTTTTT. It is translated as CASSQVAIGTGELFF.

This rearrangement joins TRBV7-8 to TRBJ2-2; no clear D gene. CDR3 size: 16 residues. Trimming took 6 bases from V and 4 from J, leaving 18 bases between them. Germline V gene sequence: CDR1 SGHVS, CDR2 FQNEAQ. The CDR3 is CASSPILVERTGELFF. CDR3 in DNA: TGTGCCAGCAGTCCCATTTTGGTAGAACGCACCGGGGAGCTGTTTTTT.

This clone was seen only a few times. The chain employs TRBV18 and TRBJ2-7; possible D gene TRBD1, 5 bases. Trimming removed 4 bases at V and 3 bases at J, with 10 bases between. The CDR3 has 13 residues. Per germline, CDR1 KGHSH and CDR2 LQKENI. CDR3 protein: CASSLSRDYEQYF. CDR3 DNA: TGTGCCAGCTCACTATCCAGGGACTACGAGCAGTACTTC.

The chain recombines TRBV27 with TRBJ1-2, with a weak D call TRBD1 (5 bases). Deletions cut 5 bases from V and 6 bases from J, with 19 bases between. The CDR3 covers 15 residues. CDR1 and CDR2 from the germline V gene are MNHEY and SMNVEV (reference sequence). In DNA form, the CDR3 reads TGTGCCAGCAGTCTACGGATACGGGGGGTCGATGGCTACACCTTC. Residues: CASSLRIRGVDGYTF.

The J gene is TRBJ2-1, the V gene TRBV5-1; TRBD1 is a possible D gene (6 bases). V lost 7 bases and J 8 bases, leaving 13 bases between the germline ends. Germline CDR1 reads SGHRS; CDR2 reads YFSETQ. The CDR3 contains 12 residues. The CDR3 nucleotides are TGCGCCAGCGGCAAACAGGGCTATGAGCAGTTCTTC. Protein: CASGKQGYEQFF.